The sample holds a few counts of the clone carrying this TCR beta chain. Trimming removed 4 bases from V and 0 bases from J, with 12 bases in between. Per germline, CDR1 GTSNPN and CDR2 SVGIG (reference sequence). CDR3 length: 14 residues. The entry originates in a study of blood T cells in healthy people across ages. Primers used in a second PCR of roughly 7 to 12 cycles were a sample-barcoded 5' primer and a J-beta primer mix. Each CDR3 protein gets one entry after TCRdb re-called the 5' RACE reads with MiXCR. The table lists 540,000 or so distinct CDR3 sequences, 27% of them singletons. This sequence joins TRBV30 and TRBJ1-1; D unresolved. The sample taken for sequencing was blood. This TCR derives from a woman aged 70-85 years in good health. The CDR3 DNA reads TGTGCCTGGACATGGACGGGTATGAACACTGAAGCTTTCTTT. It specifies CAWTWTGMNTEAFF.